This T cell receptor (beta chain) stems from a study of T-cell memory formation after mild COVID-19. Ten or more counts support this clonotype. The V segment lost 6 bases and the J segment 6 bases; nucleotides outside the gene matches: 9. This CDR3 is 16 amino acids long. TCRdb passed the 5' RACE reads through MiXCR, listing each CDR3 protein once. Of about 350,000 distinct CDR3 sequences detected, approximately 15% appear once; the ten largest clones hold 20% to 25%. V gene TRBV12-3 or TRBV12-4 combines with J gene TRBJ2-2; 11 bases map to TRBD1. The sequence derives from a man aged 18 to 29 who had mild COVID-19 (a few samples of this study predate the infection). Cell type and time point are not known. Sequencing used PBMCs or a T cell subset sorted from them (not recorded which). As DNA, the CDR3 is TGTGCCAGCAGCCCGGGACAGGGGGTTTCGGCCGGGGAGCTGTTTTTT. Its translation is CASSPGQGVSAGELFF.